Sequencing of this T cell receptor (beta chain) was carried out in a study of T-cell reconstitution after alpha-beta-depleted transplantation in children. V dropped 0 bases and J dropped 5; count of bases not matched to a gene: 6. The germline gives CDR1 MNHEY, CDR2 SVGAGI. This CDR3 region has 16 residues. Using unique molecular identifiers, the investigators prepared the TCRbeta library. TCRdb called the PCR reads again in MiXCR, with one record for every CDR3 protein. The table has 250,000 to 350,000 distinct CDR3 sequences, more than 9% seen once. The material sequenced was PBMCs from the stem cell graft donor, taken from the stem cell graft. The receptor's source is a human donor who donated a stem cell graft to a child with SCID. V is TRBV6-5 and J is TRBJ2-5; 10 bases are a match to TRBD2. CDR3: CASSYSPAGGDETQYF. The CDR3 DNA reads TGTGCCAGCAGTTACTCCCCAGCGGGGGGGGATGAGACCCAGTACTTC.